The entry below gives a single TCR beta chain sequence along with its context. This receptor's antigen is unknown. Base qualities are missing; no much larger clone stands one base away. Libraries came from the immunoSEQ multiplex PCR assay. For the multiplex PCR, a mixture combining 60 forward primers for TCR Vbeta segments and 13 reverse primers for TCR Jbeta segments was used. The CDR3 region of rearranged TCR beta genes was amplified from genomic DNA with a multiplex PCR assay. The Illumina HiSeq System was used to sequence the amplified TCR beta libraries as 87-base-pair reads. Concerning the study's data processing: In a later analysis, around 80 million unique TCR beta chains were counted across the approximately 640 repertoires, and roughly 11 million of these chains were shared by at least two donors. Raw reads were error-corrected and collapsed into unique sequences with a nearest-neighbor algorithm that merged closely related sequences to remove PCR and sequencing errors. V, D and J gene segments were assigned by aligning CDR3 sequences to IMGT reference sequences. Each retained sequence needed at least a six-nucleotide match to both a V gene segment and a J gene segment. A rearrangement counted as productive if the CDR3 had no stop codons and remained in frame with V and J, and every other rearrangement counted as non-productive. CDR3 was defined according to IMGT convention as the region running from the second conserved V-encoded cysteine to the conserved J-encoded phenylalanine. Sequences without an unambiguous match to a single V gene segment were excluded from the earlier analysis of 587 of the donors. In an earlier analysis of almost 600 of the donors, a V segment was called functional when productive rearrangements were above 56.7%, and segregating when the standard deviation between donors exceeded 5%. A statistical classification framework was developed to diagnose cytomegalovirus status using the catalog of TCR beta chain sequences. In a later analysis, V and J genes were assigned by comparing TCR nucleotide sequences against IMGT/GENE-DB human TR gene sequences. The TCRdist pipeline was used in a later analysis to assign CDR3 sequences and most-parsimonious VDJ recombination scenarios. In a later analysis, each TCR beta chain was defined by its CDR3 amino acid sequence together with its V-gene family, and reads without a unique V-gene family were excluded. A later analysis removed 500 to 600 highly shared, low-generation-probability nucleotide sequences to deal with suspected cross-contamination and a sequencing artifact. In a later analysis, a clonal expansion index was calculated for each public chain from normalized within-repertoire ranks of inferred template counts. Generation probabilities in a later analysis came from a VDJ recombination model fitted to out-of-frame rearrangements, and those results were checked against IGoR. A later analysis scored TCR-TCR, TCR-HLA and TCR-CMV co-occurrence with hypergeometric tests, applying a repertoire-size bias correction to TCR pairs. To estimate false discovery rates, a later analysis permuted the HLA or CMV assignments 20 times. In a later analysis, co-occurring TCRs were grouped using DBSCAN, with TCRdist sequence similarity added in when clustering inside HLA-allele-positive subsets. Repertoires with fewer than 30,000 or more than 120,000 public chains, plus five repertoires with anomalous nucleotide sharing, were excluded from co-occurrence clustering. TCRdb retrieved this table from immuneACCESS and kept in-frame rearrangements only. Not all clones are present; in checked studies, unresolved V genes account for under half, and no reason is known for the remainder. V and J calls and clone size are those listed in that table; D and trimming were worked out from the DNA. The sample profile shows approximately 120,000 clones; over 60% of them were found once. The top ten constitute around 3.5% of the sample.

CDR1 and CDR2, looked up from the germline V gene, are ENHRY and SYGVKD. The junction shows trimming of 3 bases on V and 0 bases on J, plus 5 bases between the germline ends. Including the terminal cysteine and phenylalanine, the CDR3 comprises 13 residues. The DNA shown is the 39-base CDR3, in frame from base 1. This entry is derived from a study of cytomegalovirus exposure and HLA in healthy donors (dated by TCRdb to 2015 to 2018). Study-level background: An earlier analysis of some 500 of the donors reported 276 Gb of sequence data and some 100 million unique TCR beta sequences from around 200 million T cells. An early release covering 550 to 650 HLA-typed donors comprised roughly 300 gigabases of sequencing data and around 86 million unique TCR sequences. The genetic ancestry cluster associated with self-reported Caucasian donors included 80% to 90% of the approximately 400 genotyped donors. The aim of the study was to test whether cataloging public T cell receptors could identify signatures of past pathogen exposure. Using immunosequencing, the study profiled T cell repertoires from about 650 subjects and related those repertoires to cytomegalovirus serostatus. In addition to the first cohort of 666 subjects, a separate validation cohort of approximately 120 different subjects was used. To predict cytomegalovirus infection status, the study combined high-throughput TCR immunosequencing, statistical association of individual TCRs with disease status, and machine learning. A later analysis re-analyzed previously published TCR beta repertoires from roughly 600 donors and added high-resolution HLA genotyping to study TCR occurrence patterns. The later analysis used no new phenotypic data to find candidate immune exposures, relying instead on TCR beta sequences and their occurrence across donors. An earlier analysis of 587 of the donors used high-throughput TCR beta sequencing to judge whether each TCR beta V gene segment behaved as functional or pseudogenic. Donor age, sex, ethnicity and CMV serostatus were collected together with the repertoire data. Genome-wide SNP genotypes for about 65% of the roughly 670 donors were used in a later genetic analysis, which treated that subset as a discovery cohort. All discovery cohort repertoires had been generated on a single sequencing platform. Class I and class II HLA loci were covered by the typing at four-digit resolution. The number of typed donors differed by locus: about 620-630 for A, B, C, DRB1 and DQB1; approximately 520 for DQA1; some 590 for DPA1; and 450 to 480 for DPB1. Roughly 5 DR-DQ haplotypes were treated as single units for association and clustering because of strong linkage in the cohort. On average, about 200,000 unique TCR beta nucleotide sequences were sequenced per donor among 398 genotyped donors of the cohort, with around 19% of those sequences being non-productive. Broader findings and caveats from the paper: V-gene and J-gene trimming of TCR beta chains was associated with a missense DCLRE1C variant in a later genetic analysis, and the association was replicated in an independent cohort. A total of about 180 TCR beta chains were listed by the study as associated with cytomegalovirus. For the cohort, immune exposure information was limited to CMV serostatus. According to a later analysis, parvovirus B19, influenza, CMV and Epstein-Barr virus appeared linked to several top co-occurrence clusters. Compared with the 666-donor mean, donors in an Asian-associated ancestry cluster had fewer N-insertions in productive TCRs, according to a later genetic analysis. According to a later analysis, most CMV-associated TCR beta chains appeared to be HLA-restricted, and the HLA associations seemed to be driven largely by CMV exposure. In a later analysis, some 18,000 TCR beta sequences were associated with specific HLA alleles at a false discovery rate of 0.05. Because counts were too low, seventeen rarely observed V segments, including chromosome 9 orphons, were left out of the earlier analysis of 587 of the donors. Linkage disequilibrium might explain the correlated functional status among segregating V segments, but an unknown experimental factor could not be excluded. A later analysis found that TCR association rates varied across HLA loci, with DRB1 alleles showing the most associated TCRs and HLA-C alleles the fewest. The classifier was reported to diagnose cytomegalovirus status with high specificity and sensitivity in both the original and validation cohorts. In a later analysis, HLA-associated TCR beta chains showed more clonal expansion and lower generation probabilities than non-associated chains that were equally common. The authors suggested that the approach could potentially be extended to other disease states and immunological phenotypes. Most TCR sequences were seen in very few donors, while some public TCRs were found in many individuals. In an earlier analysis of 587 of the donors, most TCR beta V segments were observed in productive rearrangements about 87% or about 30% of the time, broadly matching IMGT annotations. Presence/absence analyses assumed roughly uniform sequencing depth across donors, an assumption that may not hold. Three of the identified cytomegalovirus-associated TCR beta chains were confirmed in vitro to be specific for cytomegalovirus antigens. When HLA alleles, especially DR and DQ, strongly co-occurred, TCR associations were difficult to assign to individual alleles. HLA typing was unavailable for some donors at each locus, so association tests used only the typed subset. A further reported finding was that TCR beta sequences accurately predicted the HLA-A and HLA-B alleles for most subjects in the first cohort. The sequencing pipeline was judged likely to have produced a cluster of highly shared sequence variants as a technical artifact. Because the 87-base-pair reads could not distinguish some IMGT-functional V segments, including TRBV6-2 and TRBV6-3, those segments were excluded. This cohort had only TCR beta chains sequenced, and the lack of alpha or paired-chain data limited which features could be detected.

In total, just over 650 healthy bone marrow donors made up the cohort. Cohort members were all nominally healthy when sampled, although unrecorded immune exposures were likely present. The donor was CMV seronegative and belonged to the group of 352 seronegative cohort members. A peripheral blood sample was provided by each donor, and peripheral blood mononuclear cells were used for TCR beta sequencing. Genomic DNA was extracted from the blood cell samples with the Qiagen DNeasy Blood Extraction Kit. The sequenced sample consisted of PBMCs. This TCR derives from a man aged 25-45 years in good health and CMV-seronegative. The receptor chain draws on TRBV10-3 and TRBJ1-1; too little of a D gene remains to name it. The nucleotides are TGTGCCATCAGTGATTCAGTGAACACTGAAGCTTTCTTT. Its translation is CAISDSVNTEAFF.